A selection of T cell receptor beta chains follows, all from one sample in a study of blood T cell repertoires in COVID-19. Only in-frame clones appear in the TCRdb table, and some are missing; sequencing was by immunoSEQ multiplex PCR. This table holds approximately 150,000 clones, 75% to 90% found once. The sequenced sample consisted of peripheral blood. These receptors all stem from a man aged 18 to 29 with COVID-19, enrolled during active disease. Each CDR3 is given with its conserved first and last residue. A D gene is named only where the DNA matches it firmly. A row's size may be missing; if present it is once, few, many or a size class.

D gene: NA; V gene: TRBV5-1; clone size: NA; J gene: TRBJ2-2; CDR3 protein: CASSPIGDTGELFF; CDR3 DNA: TGCGCCAGCAGCCCGATAGGGGACACCGGGGAGCTGTTTTTT
D gene: NA; V gene: TRBV10-1; clone size: NA; J gene: TRBJ2-7; CDR3 protein: CASSGQTYEQYF; CDR3 DNA: TGCGCCAGCAGTGGGCAGACTTACGAGCAGTACTTC
D gene: NA; V gene: TRBV7-7; clone size: NA; J gene: TRBJ2-5; CDR3 protein: CASSLGINGETQYF; CDR3 DNA: TGTGCCAGCAGCTTAGGGATCAACGGGGAGACCCAGTACTTC
D gene: TRBD1; V gene: TRBV7-2; clone size: NA; J gene: TRBJ2-3; CDR3 protein: CASSLVGDREYF; CDR3 DNA: TGTGCCAGCAGCTTAGTCGGGGACAGGGAGTATTTT
D gene: NA; V gene: TRBV6-6; clone size: NA; J gene: TRBJ1-5; CDR3 protein: CASSLALNQPQHF; CDR3 DNA: TGTGCCAGCAGTTTGGCCCTCAATCAGCCCCAGCATTTT
D gene: NA; V gene: TRBV3-1/TRBV3-2; clone size: NA; J gene: TRBJ2-7; CDR3 protein: CASSQVGNSKAEQYF; CDR3 DNA: TGTGCCAGCAGCCAAGTTGGTAACTCGAAAGCCGAGCAGTACTTC
D gene: NA; V gene: TRBV27; clone size: once; J gene: TRBJ2-7; CDR3 protein: CASSLQTGSEQYF; CDR3 DNA: TGTGCCAGCAGTTTGCAAACAGGGTCCGAGCAGTACTTC
D gene: TRBD2; V gene: TRBV4-3; clone size: NA; J gene: TRBJ2-3; CDR3 protein: CASSQDLLSSGGLFASTDTQYF; CDR3 DNA: TGCGCCAGCAGCCAAGATCTCCTTTCCAGCGGGGGGCTATTTGCTAGCACAGATACGCAGTATTTT
D gene: TRBD2; V gene: TRBV3-1/TRBV3-2; clone size: NA; J gene: TRBJ2-3; CDR3 protein: CASSLTSGRGTDTQYF; CDR3 DNA: TGTGCCAGCAGCCTGACTAGCGGGCGAGGCACAGATACGCAGTATTTT
D gene: NA; V gene: TRBV28; clone size: NA; J gene: TRBJ1-2; CDR3 protein: CASRGTSFNYGYTF; CDR3 DNA: TGTGCCAGCAGAGGGACATCCTTTAACTATGGCTACACCTTC
D gene: NA; V gene: TRBV27; clone size: NA; J gene: TRBJ2-7; CDR3 protein: CASSQTKSYEQYF; CDR3 DNA: TGTGCCAGCAGTCAAACTAAGAGCTACGAGCAGTATTTC
D gene: NA; V gene: TRBV2; clone size: NA; J gene: TRBJ2-1; CDR3 protein: CASSEFLLNEQFF; CDR3 DNA: TGTGCCAGTTCGGAGTTCCTCCTCAATGAGCAGTTCTTC
D gene: NA; V gene: TRBV7-9; clone size: NA; J gene: TRBJ2-7; CDR3 protein: CASSLSGGYEQYF; CDR3 DNA: TGTGCCAGCAGCTTATCAGGAGGCTACGAGCAGTACTTC
D gene: NA; V gene: TRBV28; clone size: NA; J gene: TRBJ1-5; CDR3 protein: CASSSGGDGNQPQHF; CDR3 DNA: TGTGCCAGCAGCTCGGGGGGCGATGGCAATCAGCCCCAGCATTTT
D gene: TRBD1; V gene: TRBV7-8; clone size: NA; J gene: TRBJ1-1; CDR3 protein: CASSRTGGNTEAFF; CDR3 DNA: TGTGCCAGCAGCCGGACAGGGGGAAACACTGAAGCTTTCTTT
D gene: TRBD2; V gene: TRBV7-9; clone size: NA; J gene: TRBJ2-6; CDR3 protein: CASSSGLAAGANVLTF; CDR3 DNA: TGTGCCAGCAGCTCCGGACTAGCTGCTGGGGCCAACGTCCTGACTTTC
D gene: NA; V gene: TRBV6-5; clone size: NA; J gene: TRBJ1-1; CDR3 protein: CASSQGEAFF; CDR3 DNA: TGTGCCAGCAGTCAGGGTGAAGCTTTCTTT
D gene: TRBD1; V gene: TRBV30; clone size: NA; J gene: TRBJ2-2; CDR3 protein: CAWSGDRGFVGPNTGELFF; CDR3 DNA: TGTGCCTGGAGTGGGGACAGGGGATTCGTAGGGCCGAACACCGGGGAGCTGTTTTTT
D gene: TRBD1; V gene: TRBV28; clone size: once; J gene: TRBJ1-1; CDR3 protein: CASSQGQGSTEAFF; CDR3 DNA: TGTGCCAGCAGTCAGGGACAGGGTAGCACTGAAGCTTTCTTT
D gene: NA; V gene: TRBV21-1; clone size: NA; J gene: TRBJ2-1; CDR3 protein: CASSKASGSYEQFF; CDR3 DNA: TGTGCCAGCAGCAAGGCTAGCGGGAGTTATGAGCAGTTCTTC
D gene: NA; V gene: TRBV30; clone size: NA; J gene: TRBJ2-4; CDR3 protein: CAWSPSQNIQYF; CDR3 DNA: TGTGCCTGGAGTCCGTCCCAAAACATTCAGTACTTC
D gene: NA; V gene: TRBV6-5; clone size: NA; J gene: TRBJ1-5; CDR3 protein: CASTQGPDQPQHF; CDR3 DNA: TGTGCCAGCACACAGGGCCCGGATCAGCCCCAGCATTTT
D gene: NA; V gene: TRBV20-1; clone size: NA; J gene: TRBJ1-5; CDR3 protein: CSASRQANQPQHF; CDR3 DNA: TGCAGTGCTAGTAGACAGGCAAATCAGCCCCAGCATTTT
D gene: NA; V gene: TRBV29-1; clone size: NA; J gene: TRBJ1-1; CDR3 protein: CSVVVRGSDTEAFF; CDR3 DNA: TGCAGCGTTGTAGTTCGGGGGTCGGACACTGAAGCTTTCTTT
D gene: TRBD2; V gene: TRBV19; clone size: NA; J gene: TRBJ2-1; CDR3 protein: CASSIPPGLAGPQFF; CDR3 DNA: TGTGCCAGTAGTATCCCACCGGGACTAGCGGGACCCCAGTTCTTC
D gene: TRBD2; V gene: TRBV2; clone size: NA; J gene: TRBJ2-2; CDR3 protein: CASGLVPDTGELFF; CDR3 DNA: TGTGCCAGCGGACTAGTACCCGACACCGGGGAGCTGTTTTTT
D gene: TRBD1; V gene: TRBV30; clone size: NA; J gene: TRBJ2-1; CDR3 protein: CAWSQGELSYNEQFF; CDR3 DNA: TGTGCCTGGAGTCAGGGGGAGCTTTCCTACAATGAGCAGTTCTTC
D gene: TRBD1; V gene: TRBV30; clone size: NA; J gene: TRBJ1-5; CDR3 protein: CAWSVGQGDQPQHF; CDR3 DNA: TGTGCCTGGAGCGTGGGACAGGGAGACCAGCCCCAGCATTTT
D gene: TRBD1; V gene: TRBV7-2; clone size: NA; J gene: TRBJ1-1; CDR3 protein: CASSPLDRVGTEAFF; CDR3 DNA: TGTGCCAGCAGCCCCTTGGACAGGGTTGGCACTGAAGCTTTCTTT
D gene: NA; V gene: TRBV5-8; clone size: few; J gene: TRBJ2-7; CDR3 protein: CASSPLKTQTYEQYF; CDR3 DNA: TGTGCCAGCAGCCCCTTGAAGACACAGACCTACGAGCAGTACTTC
D gene: TRBD2; V gene: TRBV5-1; clone size: NA; J gene: TRBJ2-1; CDR3 protein: CASSAGLAGAPNEQFF; CDR3 DNA: TGCGCCAGCAGCGCTGGACTAGCGGGAGCTCCCAATGAGCAGTTCTTC
D gene: NA; V gene: TRBV29-1; clone size: NA; J gene: TRBJ1-2; CDR3 protein: CSVAGQYYGYTF; CDR3 DNA: TGCAGCGTTGCTGGACAGTACTATGGCTACACCTTC
D gene: NA; V gene: TRBV15; clone size: NA; J gene: TRBJ2-2; CDR3 protein: CATSRIGLIRTGELFF; CDR3 DNA: TGTGCCACCAGCAGGATCGGACTGATCCGCACCGGGGAGCTGTTTTTT
D gene: TRBD1; V gene: TRBV5-6; clone size: NA; J gene: TRBJ2-7; CDR3 protein: CASSAFGTVPYEQYF; CDR3 DNA: TGTGCCAGCAGCGCCTTCGGGACAGTACCCTACGAGCAGTACTTC
D gene: NA; V gene: TRBV19; clone size: NA; J gene: TRBJ2-4; CDR3 protein: CASSSGTTNIQYF; CDR3 DNA: TGTGCCAGTAGTTCAGGGACAACAAACATTCAGTACTTC
D gene: TRBD2; V gene: TRBV7-9; clone size: NA; J gene: TRBJ2-1; CDR3 protein: CASSAQTSGRAGQFF; CDR3 DNA: TGTGCCAGCAGCGCCCAGACTAGCGGGAGGGCCGGGCAGTTCTTC
D gene: TRBD1; V gene: TRBV28; clone size: NA; J gene: TRBJ1-2; CDR3 protein: CASSRGQGSANYGYTF; CDR3 DNA: TGTGCCAGCAGCCGGGGACAGGGGAGTGCTAACTATGGCTACACCTTC
D gene: TRBD2; V gene: TRBV7-8; clone size: NA; J gene: TRBJ2-2; CDR3 protein: CASSLGSLAGGPPGELFF; CDR3 DNA: TGTGCCAGCAGCTTAGGTTCGCTAGCGGGAGGGCCTCCCGGGGAGCTGTTTTTT
D gene: NA; V gene: TRBV21-1; clone size: NA; J gene: TRBJ1-5; CDR3 protein: CASSTQPGQGAPYSNQPQHF; CDR3 DNA: TGTGCCAGCAGCACTCAGCCGGGACAGGGGGCTCCGTATAGCAATCAGCCCCAGCATTTT
D gene: TRBD1; V gene: TRBV2; clone size: NA; J gene: TRBJ1-4; CDR3 protein: CASNQGALGEKLFF; CDR3 DNA: TGTGCCAGCAACCAGGGGGCGTTAGGGGAAAAACTGTTTTTT
D gene: NA; V gene: TRBV10-3; clone size: NA; J gene: TRBJ2-6; CDR3 protein: CAIAQGTGANVLTF; CDR3 DNA: TGTGCCATCGCCCAGGGGACTGGGGCCAACGTCCTGACTTTC
D gene: NA; V gene: TRBV7-2; clone size: NA; J gene: TRBJ1-4; CDR3 protein: CASSLAGPGGEKLFF; CDR3 DNA: TGTGCCAGCAGCTTAGCTGGCCCGGGGGGGGAAAAACTGTTTTTT
D gene: NA; V gene: TRBV7-2; clone size: NA; J gene: TRBJ1-1; CDR3 protein: CASSAGPIRTEAFF; CDR3 DNA: TGTGCCAGCAGCGCCGGTCCTATTCGGACTGAAGCTTTCTTT
D gene: TRBD2; V gene: TRBV5-1; clone size: NA; J gene: TRBJ2-7; CDR3 protein: CASSLAPGTSEILTYEQYF; CDR3 DNA: TGCGCCAGCAGCTTGGCCCCCGGGACTAGCGAAATTTTAACGTACGAGCAGTACTTC
D gene: TRBD1; V gene: TRBV6-2/TRBV6-3; clone size: NA; J gene: TRBJ2-7; CDR3 protein: CASSLYRGPYEQYF; CDR3 DNA: TGTGCCAGCAGTTTGTACAGGGGACCCTACGAGCAGTACTTC
D gene: NA; V gene: TRBV29-1; clone size: NA; J gene: TRBJ2-1; CDR3 protein: CSVYQILSSYNEQFF; CDR3 DNA: TGCAGCGTTTACCAAATCCTCAGCTCCTACAATGAGCAGTTCTTC
D gene: TRBD1; V gene: TRBV4-3; clone size: NA; J gene: TRBJ1-4; CDR3 protein: CASSQFENRGHPNEKLLF; CDR3 DNA: TGCGCCAGCAGCCAATTCGAGAACAGGGGTCATCCTAATGAAAAACTGCTTTTT
D gene: TRBD2; V gene: TRBV19; clone size: NA; J gene: TRBJ2-7; CDR3 protein: CASSITSGWTYEQYF; CDR3 DNA: TGTGCCAGTAGTATTACTAGCGGGTGGACCTACGAGCAGTACTTC
D gene: NA; V gene: TRBV7-9; clone size: NA; J gene: TRBJ1-2; CDR3 protein: CASSLGAHGDGYTF; CDR3 DNA: TGTGCCAGCAGCTTAGGGGCCCACGGGGATGGCTACACCTTC
D gene: TRBD1; V gene: TRBV6-5; clone size: NA; J gene: TRBJ1-2; CDR3 protein: CASSQGQGRSGYTF; CDR3 DNA: TGTGCCAGTTCTCAGGGACAGGGGCGCTCTGGCTACACCTTC
D gene: NA; V gene: TRBV2; clone size: NA; J gene: TRBJ1-1; CDR3 protein: CASYPAPRTEAFF; CDR3 DNA: TGTGCCAGCTATCCAGCCCCGCGGACTGAAGCTTTCTTT
D gene: NA; V gene: TRBV27; clone size: once; J gene: TRBJ1-6; CDR3 protein: CASSSWGDSPLHF; CDR3 DNA: TGTGCCAGCAGTTCCTGGGGCGATTCACCCCTCCACTTT
D gene: NA; V gene: TRBV24-1; clone size: once; J gene: TRBJ2-3; CDR3 protein: CATSDLTSSDTQYF; CDR3 DNA: TGTGCCACCAGTGATCTGACTAGTTCAGATACGCAGTATTTT
D gene: TRBD1; V gene: TRBV7-9; clone size: once; J gene: TRBJ2-1; CDR3 protein: CASSNRQGASYNEQFF; CDR3 DNA: TGTGCCAGCAGCAACCGACAGGGGGCCTCCTACAATGAGCAGTTCTTC
D gene: NA; V gene: TRBV15; clone size: once; J gene: TRBJ2-1; CDR3 protein: CATSRQDSDNEQFF; CDR3 DNA: TGTGCCACCAGCAGACAAGACAGTGACAATGAGCAGTTCTTC